The next 13 T cell receptor beta chains were all read from a single sample in a study of a mutant IDH1 vaccine in newly diagnosed glioma. This table comes from immunoSEQ multiplex PCR, and its TCRdb copy is limited to in-frame clones, with some not included. The sample records 50,000 to 65,000 clones, 65% to 80% being singletons. The time point denotes: baseline, week 1 (first vaccination visit). Treatment: pre-vaccination baseline after standard-of-care therapy. The material was PBMCs, obtained from a glioma patient treated with radiotherapy, temozolomide or both. All receptors derive from a woman aged 40 to 49 with glioma.

The chain is built from TRBV6-1 and TRBJ1-5, with D unresolved. There are 15 residues in the CDR3. V lost 4 bases and J lost 0, with 10 bases in between. Germline CDR1 is MNHNS and CDR2 is SASEGT. The chain's CDR3 is CASSGPQNSNQPQHF. In DNA, the CDR3 is TGTGCCAGCAGTGGACCCCAGAATAGCAATCAGCCCCAGCATTTT.

The chain employs TRBV18 and TRBJ1-1, with no clear D. V dropped 3 bases and J dropped 3 bases, with 14 bases sitting between them. The germline V gene has CDR1 KGHSH and CDR2 LQKENI. This CDR3 is 15 amino acids long. CDR3 DNA: TGTGCCAGCTCACCTGGTGGGTACGAGGACACTGAAGCTTTCTTT. This gives the protein CASSPGGYEDTEAFF.

The chain has TRBV19 and TRBJ2-5, with D tentatively TRBD2 (5 bases). Germline V gene sequence: CDR1 LNHDA, CDR2 SQIVND (reference sequence). V gave up 3 bases and J gave up 3 bases, with 8 bases separating them. This CDR3 comprises 13 residues. CDR3 sequence reads: CASSIGGKETQYF. CDR3 nucleotides: TGTGCCAGTAGTATTGGAGGAAAAGAGACCCAGTACTTC.

The V gene is TRBV7-9, the J gene TRBJ1-5; TRBD1 might be the D (6 bases). The CDR3 covers 15 residues. In germline, CDR1 is SEHNR, CDR2 FQNEAQ (reference sequence). Trimming took 5 bases from V and 3 from J, leaving 14 bases between them. The CDR3 sequence: CASSPSGQNNQPQHF. For the CDR3, the DNA is TGTGCCAGCAGCCCTTCGGGACAAAACAATCAGCCCCAGCATTTT.

The chain recombines TRBV18 with TRBJ2-1, with D possibly being TRBD1 or TRBD2 (5 bases each). The germline V gene encodes CDR1 KGHSH and CDR2 LQKENI. The CDR3 totals 16 residues. The V and J ends lost 6 bases and 7 bases respectively, with 22 bases between them. The CDR3 nucleotides read TGTGCCAGCTCCCCCCCGGGCCAGAAGTGGGGGAATGAGCAGTTCTTC. Amino acid sequence: CASSPPGQKWGNEQFF. The whole variable domain, filled in from reference TRBV18 and TRBJ2-1, reads NAGVMQNPRHLVRRRGQEARLRCSPMKGHSHVYWYRQLPEEGLKFMVYLQKENIIDESGMPKERFSAEFPKEGPSILRIQQVVRGDSAAYFCASSPPGQKWGNEQFFGPGTRLTVL.

This rearrangement joins TRBV9 to TRBJ2-2; TRBD2 aligns across 10 bases. V shed 0 bases, J shed 2 bases, and the junction held 4 bases outside the gene matches. The CDR3 has 17 residues. Germline V gives CDR1 SGDLS, CDR2 YYNGEE. The DNA for the CDR3 is TGTGCCAGCAGCGTAGCTAGCGGGGGCCTCAACACCGGGGAGCTGTTTTTT. As protein: CASSVASGGLNTGELFF. Complete variable domain (other parts from reference TRBV9 and TRBJ2-2): DSGVTQTPKHLITATGQRVTLRCSPRSGDLSVYWYQQSLDQGLQFLIQYYNGEERAKGNILERFSAQQFPDLHSELNLSSLELGDSALYFCASSVASGGLNTGELFFGEGSRLTVL.

This clone was observed a handful of times. This chain's CDR3 is CASRGRPPEEGGYTF. CDR3 in DNA: TGTGCCAGCAGGGGGAGGCCCCCAGAGGAAGGTGGCTACACCTTC. This chain links TRBV27 with TRBJ1-2, with D unclear. CDR3 length equals 15 residues. Germline loops: CDR1 MNHEY, CDR2 SMNVEV (reference sequence). V lost 6 bases and J 7 bases, leaving 21 bases between the germline ends.

This clone was seen a single time. DNA of the CDR3: TGCGCCAGCAGCTTAACCGCAGGGGTAGGAGGCTACACCTTC. Its protein product is CASSLTAGVGGYTF. The chain carries TRBV5-1 and TRBJ1-2, with a tentative D call TRBD1 (6 bases). Between the trimmed V and J ends, which lost 2 bases and 8 bases, there was a span of 16 bases. This CDR3 is built from 14 residues. The germline gives CDR1 SGHRS, CDR2 YFSETQ.

The chain joins TRBV6-5 to TRBJ2-4, with D possibly matching TRBD2 (5 bases). V lost 6 bases and J 6 bases, leaving 15 bases between the germline ends. CDR3 length equals 14 residues. Looked up from germline, CDR1 is MNHEY and CDR2 is SVGAGI. The CDR3 coding sequence is TGTGCCAGCAGCCTGTCGCCCGAGGGAAACATTCAGTACTTC. As protein: CASSLSPEGNIQYF.

V usage is TRBV25-1 and J usage is TRBJ1-2, with no clear D. This CDR3 spans 12 amino acids. CDR1 and CDR2 from the germline V gene are MGHDK and SYGVNS. Trimming removed 3 bases from V and 8 bases from J, with 10 bases in between. The CDR3: CASSEPRRGYTF. CDR3 nucleotides: TGTGCCAGCAGTGAGCCCCGGCGGGGCTACACCTTC.

This clone appeared a single time. One end of the junction does not line up with germline, which may come from a read error. This chain links TRBV10-3 with TRBJ2-1, with TRBD2 as a possible D gene (6 bases). The CDR3 is made up of 13 amino acids. Germline values: CDR1 ENHRY, CDR2 SYGVKD. In DNA, the CDR3 is TGTGCCATCCGGAGGGACCCATCGGATGAACAGTTCTTC. Residues: CAIRRDPSDEQFF.

This clone is labeled medium-sized. The sample contains more than one DNA sequence encoding this CDR3. The CDR3 sequence is CASSYGGNTEAFF. In DNA, the CDR3 is TGTGCCAGCAGTTACGGGGGAAACACTGAAGCTTTCTTT. The V gene is TRBV6-5, the J gene TRBJ1-1, with D perhaps TRBD1 (5 bases). Germline loops: CDR1 MNHEY, CDR2 SVGAGI. Trimming took 2 bases from V and 2 from J, leaving 6 bases between them. The CDR3 runs to 13 residues.

The chain uses TRBV5-1 and TRBJ1-1; D gene uncertain. Germline CDR1 reads SGHRS; CDR2 reads YFSETQ. This CDR3 is built from 13 residues. Trimming took 4 bases from V and 5 from J, leaving 12 bases between them. The CDR3 is CASSPGARTEAFF. CDR3 sequence (DNA): TGCGCCAGCAGCCCGGGCGCGAGGACTGAAGCTTTCTTT.